A single sample is the source of the 6 T cell receptor beta chains below, sequenced in a study of blood T cell repertoires in COVID-19. Repertoires were generated with immunoSEQ multiplex PCR, while TCRdb's copy carries only in-frame clones and drops some. This sample has 120,000 or so clones; around 87% occur once, and the top ten carry 3.5% to 4.5%. Sequenced input: peripheral blood. Receptors originate from an older woman with acute or convalescent COVID-19.

This clone was observed a single time. The chain combines TRBV5-1 with TRBJ2-3; the match to TRBD2 covers 7 bases. Per germline, CDR1 SGHRS and CDR2 YFSETQ. The CDR3 spans 17 residues. J gave up 0 bases and V 4 bases, and 11 bases lay outside the gene matches. DNA of the CDR3: TGCGCCAGCAGCCTCGCACTAGCGTCAACTAGCACAGATACGCAGTATTTT. This translates into CASSLALASTSTDTQYF. Drawing the rest from reference TRBV5-1 and TRBJ2-3, the complete variable domain is KAGVTQTPRYLIKTRGQQVTLSCSPISGHRSVSWYQQTPGQGLQFLFEYFSETQRNKGNFPGRFSGRQFSNSRSEMNVSTLELGDSALYLCASSLALASTSTDTQYFGPGTRLTVL.

This sequence joins TRBV19 and TRBJ2-1; 10 nucleotides match TRBD1. Losses at the gene ends were 8 bases for V and 4 bases for J; bases not matched to a gene: 2. This CDR3 comprises 13 residues. From germline, CDR1 is LNHDA and CDR2 SQIVND (reference sequence). The CDR3 DNA follows: TGTGCCAGTCGGGGACAGGGGTACAATGAGCAGTTCTTC. Translated, it gives CASRGQGYNEQFF.

V gene TRBV30 combines with J gene TRBJ2-5, with 9 bases lining up with TRBD1. The CDR3 covers 14 residues. Germline V gives CDR1 GTSNPN, CDR2 SVGIG (reference sequence). J was trimmed by 2 bases and V by 7 bases; bases with no gene match: 8. CDR3 amino acids: CAFGDRALQETQYF. CDR3 sequence (DNA): TGTGCCTTCGGGGACAGGGCCTTACAAGAGACCCAGTACTTC.

A single count supports this clone. The chain combines TRBV6-1 with TRBJ2-5; TRBD2 matches 8 bases. After removal of 4 bases from V and 2 bases from J, the junction contained 9 bases not matched to a gene. Per the germline V gene, CDR1 is MNHNS and CDR2 is SASEGT. The CDR3 contains 16 residues. CDR3 DNA sequence: TGTGCCAGCAGTGCCCGGGAGGGGGGGTTACAAGAGACCCAGTACTTC. This codes for CASSAREGGLQETQYF.

This sequence joins TRBV11-2 and TRBJ1-3; D perhaps matches TRBD1 (6 bases). The germline gives CDR1 SGHAT, CDR2 FQNNGV. The CDR3 is 15 residues long. V was trimmed by 1 base and J by 7 bases, leaving 14 bases between them. CDR3 in DNA: TGTGCCAGCAGCTTAGGGGCAGGGGTCCCGAACACCATATATTTT. The encoded protein is CASSLGAGVPNTIYF.

The V and J genes are TRBV19 and TRBJ1-1; D is undetermined. This CDR3 spans 14 amino acids. The germline CDR1 and CDR2 sequences are LNHDA and SQIVND (reference sequence). V lost 1 base and J lost 3, with 9 bases in between. CDR3 nucleotide sequence: TGTGCCAGTAGTATAGGGGGAGAATACACTGAAGCTTTCTTT. Residues: CASSIGGEYTEAFF.